A selection of T cell receptor beta chains follows, all from one sample in a study of CD8 T cells in Susac syndrome. TCRdb called the immunoSEQ multiplex PCR reads again in MiXCR, with one record for every CDR3 protein. The repertoire holds about 180,000 distinct CDR3 sequences, with 90% to 95% as singletons. What was sequenced was CD8+ T cells from PBMCs. The receptor set was obtained from a human donor with multiple sclerosis. The conserved cysteine and the conserved F or W are not part of the CDR3 here.

v_gene	j_gene	CDR3aa
TRBV9	TRBJ2-2	ASSASGGPSTGELF
TRBV30	TRBJ2-7	AWSVDYASSYEQY
TRBV28	TRBJ1-5	ASSRPGQGNQPQH
TRBV9	TRBJ2-1	ASSDRVWDNEQF
TRBV25-1	TRBJ2-5	ASSEFQSAGATQY
TRBV20-1	TRBJ2-7	SARTYGHYLYEQY
TRBV28	TRBJ2-1	ASNGLVGSDEQF
TRBV29-1	TRBJ2-7	SVVDGRTTYEQY
TRBV20-1	TRBJ2-1	SASGHSEKSYYNEQF
TRBV5-4	TRBJ2-2	ASSFDFVMGELF
TRBV7-6	TRBJ2-7	ASSRDRYNLAGGQEQY
TRBV27	TRBJ2-7	ASSLYLGGEQY
TRBV6-5	TRBJ2-1	ASSPGLADNEQF
TRBV2	TRBJ1-1	ASSEGRLDMNTEAF
TRBV27	TRBJ1-5	ASSPDGPAQPQH
TRBV3-1	TRBJ2-1	ASSQGWQDDNEQF
TRBV6-5	TRBJ1-2	ASSYSGNGYT
TRBV29-1	TRBJ2-3	SVETSGSRQDTQY
TRBV18	TRBJ2-7	ASSRGQTNSYEQY
TRBV9	TRBJ1-5	ASSVGGGSLQPQH
TRBV20-1	TRBJ1-6	SAGGRLSGSPLH
TRBV20-1	TRBJ2-1	SARSPDSLGQF
TRBV20-1	TRBJ2-1	SARGGLAGFDEQF
TRBV2	TRBJ2-3	ASEAGGGSTDTQY
TRBV20-1	TRBJ1-2	SARRRGKAYGYT
TRBV4-1	TRBJ2-5	ASSQDLGAQY
TRBV11-2	TRBJ1-1	ASWDMGTEAF
TRBV12-3/TRBV12-4	TRBJ2-5	ASSLMDFQETQY
TRBV20-1	TRBJ2-1	SARSSVGGSYNEQF
TRBV7-9	TRBJ1-2	ASSITGGGYT
TRBV28	TRBJ2-7	ASSPLRRGGEQY
TRBV7-9	TRBJ1-5	ASSFGNQQPQH
TRBV7-9	TRBJ2-7	ASSLTSAAYEQY
TRBV29-1	TRBJ1-1	SVGGGQGGTEAF
TRBV27	TRBJ2-7	ASRPGPLYEQY
TRBV29-1	TRBJ2-7	SVVRGDNYEQY
TRBV11-2	TRBJ2-7	ASSLDLSYEQY
TRBV18	TRBJ2-1	ASSPPGLAGANEQF
TRBV7-9	TRBJ2-3	ASSFLSGNTDTQY
TRBV9	TRBJ2-5	ASSAGGGVKTQY
TRBV20-1	TRBJ2-1	SARDWSTLSLSEQF
TRBV25-1	TRBJ2-7	ASSESILAGGREQY
TRBV7-9	TRBJ2-3	ASSPPPWDTQY
TRBV6-5	TRBJ2-2	AVRGSLTGELF
TRBV20-1	TRBJ2-1	SAPTRGGAGNEQF